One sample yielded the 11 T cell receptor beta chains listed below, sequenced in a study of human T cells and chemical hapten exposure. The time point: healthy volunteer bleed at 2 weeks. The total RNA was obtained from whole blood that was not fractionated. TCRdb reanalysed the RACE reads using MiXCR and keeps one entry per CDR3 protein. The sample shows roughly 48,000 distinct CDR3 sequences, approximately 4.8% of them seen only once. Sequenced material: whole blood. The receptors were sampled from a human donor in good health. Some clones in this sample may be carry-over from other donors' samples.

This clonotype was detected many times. The CDR3 region is CASSATTGGGTDTQYF. The CDR3 DNA sequence: TGTGCCAGCAGCGCAACTACAGGGGGCGGCACAGATACGCAGTATTTT. The chain carries TRBV13 and TRBJ2-3; TRBD1 matches at 9 bases. Looked up from germline, CDR1 is PRHDT and CDR2 is FYEKMQ (reference sequence). V was pared by 5 bases and J by 1 base, with 7 bases of the junction left unmatched. The CDR3 is 16 amino acids.

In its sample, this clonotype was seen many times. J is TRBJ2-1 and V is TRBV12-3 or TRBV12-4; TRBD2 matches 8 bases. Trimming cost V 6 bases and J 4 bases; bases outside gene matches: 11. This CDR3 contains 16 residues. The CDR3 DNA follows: TGTGCCAGCAGCCCTCTAGCGGGCCCAGATTACAATGAGCAGTTCTTC. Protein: CASSPLAGPDYNEQFF.

The CDR3 region has the DNA TGTGCCAGCAGCCCCCGAGGGCCGAACACTGAAGCTTTCTTT. This translates into CASSPRGPNTEAFF. The chain joins TRBV13 to TRBJ1-1; D is uncertain. V lost 5 bases and J 1 base, leaving 11 bases between the germline ends. The V gene's germline CDR1 is PRHDT and CDR2 FYEKMQ (reference sequence). This CDR3 contains 14 residues.

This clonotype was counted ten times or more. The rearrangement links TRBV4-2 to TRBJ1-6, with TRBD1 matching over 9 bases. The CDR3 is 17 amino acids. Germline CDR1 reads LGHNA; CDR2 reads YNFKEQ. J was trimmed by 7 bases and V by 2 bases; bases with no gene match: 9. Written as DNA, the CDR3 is TGTGCCAGCAGCCAACGTGCTCCGGGACAGGGCAATTCACCCCTCCACTTT. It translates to CASSQRAPGQGNSPLHF.

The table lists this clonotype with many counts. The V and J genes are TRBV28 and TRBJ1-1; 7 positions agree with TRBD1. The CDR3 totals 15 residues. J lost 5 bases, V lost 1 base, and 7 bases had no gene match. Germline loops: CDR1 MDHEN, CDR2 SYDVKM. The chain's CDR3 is CASSLYRGLRTEAFF. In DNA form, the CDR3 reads TGTGCCAGCAGTTTATACAGGGGACTAAGGACTGAAGCTTTCTTT.

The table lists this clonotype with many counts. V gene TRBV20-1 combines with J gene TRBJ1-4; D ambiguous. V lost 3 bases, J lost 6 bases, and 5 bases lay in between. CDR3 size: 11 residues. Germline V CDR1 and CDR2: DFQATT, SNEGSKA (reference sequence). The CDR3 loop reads CSASRHEKLFF. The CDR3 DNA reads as TGCAGTGCTAGCAGGCATGAAAAACTGTTTTTT.

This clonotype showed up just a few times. The CDR3 reads CATSPSLRATGELFF. In DNA form, the CDR3 reads TGTGCCACCAGTCCCAGCTTAAGAGCCACCGGGGAGCTGTTTTTT. The V call is TRBV24-1, the J call TRBJ2-2; no clear D. The length of the CDR3 is 15 residues. Per germline, CDR1 KGHDR and CDR2 SFDVKD. With 6 bases removed from V and 4 bases from J, the gap between germline ends came to 14 bases.

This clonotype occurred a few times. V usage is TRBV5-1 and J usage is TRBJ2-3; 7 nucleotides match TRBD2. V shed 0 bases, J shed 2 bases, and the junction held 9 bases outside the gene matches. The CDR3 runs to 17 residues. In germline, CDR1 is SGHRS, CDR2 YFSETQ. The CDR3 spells CASSLDAERGFTDTQYF. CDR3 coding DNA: TGCGCCAGCAGCTTGGACGCTGAGCGGGGTTTCACAGATACGCAGTATTTT.

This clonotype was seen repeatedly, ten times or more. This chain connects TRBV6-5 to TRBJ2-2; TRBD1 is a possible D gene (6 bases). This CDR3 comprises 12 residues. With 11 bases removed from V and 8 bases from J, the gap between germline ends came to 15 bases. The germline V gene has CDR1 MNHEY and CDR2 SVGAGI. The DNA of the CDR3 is TGTGCCCTCAGGGGTCCGGCGGGGGAGCTGTTTTTT. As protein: CALRGPAGELFF.

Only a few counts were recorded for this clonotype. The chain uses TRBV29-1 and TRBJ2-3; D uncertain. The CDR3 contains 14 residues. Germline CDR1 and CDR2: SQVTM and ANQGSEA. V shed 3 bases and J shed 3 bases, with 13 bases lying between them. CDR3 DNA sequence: TGCAGCGTTGATCTCCAGGCCCGGACAGATACGCAGTATTTT. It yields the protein CSVDLQARTDTQYF.

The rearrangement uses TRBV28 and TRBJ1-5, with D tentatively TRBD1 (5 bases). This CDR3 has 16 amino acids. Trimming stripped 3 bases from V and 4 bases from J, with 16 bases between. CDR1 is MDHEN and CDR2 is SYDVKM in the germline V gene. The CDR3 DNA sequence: TGTGCCAGCAGTTTCATGTTTTCAGGGCAGAATCAGCCCCAGCATTTT. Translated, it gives CASSFMFSGQNQPQHF.